What follows are 21 T cell receptor beta chains derived from one specimen sequenced in a study of T cell responses to AZD1222 COVID-19 vaccine. Some clones are missing from TCRdb's copy, which holds only in-frame ones; the method was immunoSEQ multiplex PCR. The data show roughly 150,000 clones, with around 90% seen just once and around 1.4% held by the top ten. The input for sequencing was peripheral blood, taken on day 0 of AZD1222 vaccination. Receptors originate from an adult in good health.

The rearrangement joins TRBV5-5 to TRBJ1-2; 8 bases agree with TRBD1. The length of the CDR3 is 16 residues. Germline V lookup: CDR1 SGHKS, CDR2 YYEKEE (reference sequence). The J segment lost 6 bases and the V segment lost 2 bases, leaving 12 bases of the junction unmatched. CDR3 sequence reads: CASSLAGRGRVNGYTF. The CDR3 coding sequence is TGTGCCAGCAGCTTAGCGGGCAGGGGGCGCGTTAATGGCTACACCTTC.

This clone was recorded once. The chain links TRBV9 to TRBJ2-1; the D is unclear. CDR3 length equals 14 residues. V lost 0 bases, J lost 2 bases, and 6 bases lay in between. CDR1 is SGDLS, CDR2 YYNGEE, per germline. CDR3 amino acids: CASSVDEAYNEQFF. As DNA, the CDR3 is TGTGCCAGCAGCGTAGATGAGGCCTACAATGAGCAGTTCTTC.

Only one count was recorded for this clone. The chain couples TRBV28 to TRBJ1-4; maybe TRBD1 (6 bases). The CDR3 loop spans 16 amino acids. CDR1 is MDHEN, CDR2 SYDVKM, per germline. V lost 6 bases to trimming and J lost 8 bases, with 22 bases between them. CDR3 bases: TGTGCCAGCAGGCCGCAGATTTTGGGGGCCCGAGAAAAACTGTTTTTT. Translated, it gives CASRPQILGAREKLFF.

The genes are TRBV11-3 and TRBJ2-7, with 7 positions matching TRBD2. V was pared by 1 base and J by 6 bases, with 3 bases of the junction left unmatched. The germline gives CDR1 SGHNT, CDR2 YENEEA. CDR3 length: 13 amino acids. CDR3 bases: TGTGCCAGCAGCTTAGGGGGAGGGGTCGAGCAGTACTTC. Its protein is CASSLGGGVEQYF.

In its sample, this clone was seen once. The chain recombines TRBV11-2 with TRBJ1-6, with 7 bases lining up with TRBD1. The CDR3 spans 16 residues. CDR1 SGHAT and CDR2 FQNNGV come from the germline V gene. Germline trimming cut 4 bases from V and 5 bases from J; bases unmatched to any gene: 8. As DNA, the CDR3 is TGTGCCAGCAGCTCAATGCCCGGGACAGATAATTCACCCCTCCACTTT. The encoded protein is CASSSMPGTDNSPLHF.

CDR3 protein: CASSQLGLADGDEQFF. DNA for the CDR3: TGCGCCAGCAGCCAGCTTGGACTAGCGGATGGGGATGAGCAGTTCTTC. The V and J genes are TRBV4-1 and TRBJ2-1; the match to TRBD2 covers 10 bases. The length of the CDR3 is 16 residues. The trim removed 3 bases at V and 8 bases at J, leaving 10 bases unmatched. CDR1 is MGHRA, CDR2 YSYEKL, per germline.

The rearrangement uses TRBV5-1 and TRBJ2-1, with 8 bases fitting TRBD2. The CDR3 covers 17 residues. V lost 0 bases to trimming and J lost 5 bases; unmatched junction nucleotides: 10. Germline V CDR1 and CDR2: SGHRS, YFSETQ. The CDR3 DNA reads TGCGCCAGCAGCTTGGCCTGGGCGGGGGGCCCGGACAATGAGCAGTTCTTC. Translated, it gives CASSLAWAGGPDNEQFF.

The rearrangement links TRBV5-5 to TRBJ2-7, with D tentatively TRBD2 (5 bases). Germline CDR1 is SGHKS and CDR2 is YYEKEE (reference sequence). V was trimmed by 0 bases and J by 7 bases, leaving 8 bases between them. The CDR3 covers 12 residues. The CDR3 DNA sequence: TGTGCCAGCAGCTTGGATGGCGGGGAGCAGTACTTC. It is translated as CASSLDGGEQYF.

The rearrangement joins TRBV3-1 (or the pseudogene TRBV3-2) to TRBJ2-7; TRBD1 aligns across 11 bases. After removal of 6 bases from V and 6 bases from J, the junction contained 7 bases not matched to a gene. This CDR3 has 14 amino acids. Germline V gene sequence: CDR1 LGHDT, CDR2 YNNKEL (reference sequence). The CDR3: CASRPSGTGGEQYF. CDR3 in DNA: TGTGCCAGCAGACCCTCCGGGACAGGGGGCGAGCAGTACTTC.

The chain couples TRBV3-1 (or the pseudogene TRBV3-2) to TRBJ1-3; TRBD1 might be the D (5 bases). The germline V gene has CDR1 LGHDT and CDR2 YNNKEL (reference sequence). Trimming removed 4 bases from V and 2 bases from J, with 9 bases in between. This CDR3 region has 14 residues. CDR3 in amino acids: CASSLRTTGNTIYF. DNA for the CDR3: TGTGCCAGCAGCCTCCGGACAACTGGAAACACCATATATTTT.

The chain recombines TRBV6-4 with TRBJ2-3, with TRBD2 matching over 8 bases. This CDR3 spans 16 amino acids. Losses at the gene ends were 2 bases for V and 1 base for J; bases not matched to a gene: 5. Germline lookup yields CDR1 MRHNA and CDR2 SNTAGT. CDR3 protein: CASSDKSGGGTDTQYF. In DNA form, the CDR3 reads TGTGCCAGCAGTGACAAGAGCGGGGGTGGCACAGATACGCAGTATTTT.

The chain has TRBV5-1 and TRBJ1-5; D is unresolved. Germline V gene sequence: CDR1 SGHRS, CDR2 YFSETQ. V shed 0 bases and J shed 2 bases, with 12 bases lying between them. The CDR3 is made up of 16 amino acids. The CDR3 here is CASSLEPITGNQPQHF. The CDR3 nucleotides read TGCGCCAGCAGCTTGGAGCCGATCACTGGCAATCAGCCCCAGCATTTT.

The chain couples TRBV11-1 to TRBJ1-5; D is undetermined. This CDR3 is 13 amino acids long. In germline, CDR1 is SGHAT, CDR2 FQDESV (reference sequence). V was clipped by 5 bases and J by 5 bases, with 10 bases between them. CDR3 in amino acids: CASSESVYQPQHF. CDR3 DNA sequence: TGTGCCAGCAGCGAAAGCGTTTATCAGCCCCAGCATTTT.

The CDR3 coding sequence is TGTGCCAGCAAGTCCCCCGGTACTAACTATGGCTACACCTTC. Translating gives CASKSPGTNYGYTF. V is TRBV28 and J is TRBJ1-2; no clear D gene. In germline, CDR1 is MDHEN, CDR2 SYDVKM. The V and J ends lost 7 bases and 0 bases respectively, with 12 bases between them. This CDR3 region has 14 residues.

In DNA, the CDR3 is TGTGCCAGCACCCAGGGGGGGAGCACTGAAGCTTTCTTT. Encoded protein: CASTQGGSTEAFF. This chain uses TRBV5-6 with TRBJ1-1, with 7 bases that match TRBD1. Germline CDR1 is SGHDT and CDR2 is YYEEEE. Trimming took 6 bases from V and 4 from J; bases not matched to a gene: 6. The CDR3 spans 13 residues.

The rearrangement uses TRBV19 and TRBJ2-7; 9 bases line up with TRBD1. V shed 5 bases and J 3 bases; nucleotides not matched to a gene: 8. Germline V gene sequence: CDR1 LNHDA, CDR2 SQIVND (reference sequence). The CDR3 is 15 residues long. The CDR3 protein is CASSLRWGQGYEQYF. In DNA form, the CDR3 reads TGTGCCAGTAGTCTCCGATGGGGACAGGGCTACGAGCAGTACTTC.

The chain recombines TRBV9 with TRBJ2-3, with D maybe TRBD1 (8 bases). The V and J ends lost 6 bases and 2 bases respectively, with 16 bases between them. The length of the CDR3 is 15 residues. CDR1 and CDR2 from the germline V gene are SGDLS and YYNGEE. In DNA form, the CDR3 reads TGTGCCAGCACTACAGGGGGGGGGATCACAGATACGCAGTATTTT. Translating gives CASTTGGGITDTQYF.

The chain combines TRBV19 with TRBJ2-1; the D is unclear. V lost 4 bases and J lost 1, with 8 bases in between. The CDR3 runs 14 residues. Germline V CDR1 and CDR2: LNHDA, SQIVND (reference sequence). This CDR3 is CASSNSASYNEQFF. The CDR3 nucleotides read TGTGCCAGTAGTAATTCGGCTTCCTACAATGAGCAGTTCTTC.

The CDR3 bases are TGTGCCTGGAACGGGGATACCGGGGAGCTGTTTTTT. This gives the protein CAWNGDTGELFF. The rearrangement joins TRBV30 to TRBJ2-2, with a possible D match to TRBD2 (5 bases). The CDR3 consists of 12 residues. Germline V CDR1 and CDR2: GTSNPN, SVGIG (reference sequence). V shed 4 bases and J shed 5 bases, with 8 bases lying between them.

The chain uses TRBV9 and TRBJ1-2; D gene unclear. The germline V gene has CDR1 SGDLS and CDR2 YYNGEE. The V end lost 0 bases, the J end lost 3 bases, and 12 bases lay between the germline ends. The CDR3 has 15 residues. The CDR3 sequence: CASSVAASFDYGYTF. The CDR3 DNA reads as TGTGCCAGCAGCGTAGCAGCTTCTTTTGACTATGGCTACACCTTC. Full variable domain (outside the CDR3, taken from reference TRBV9 and TRBJ1-2): DSGVTQTPKHLITATGQRVTLRCSPRSGDLSVYWYQQSLDQGLQFLIQYYNGEERAKGNILERFSAQQFPDLHSELNLSSLELGDSALYFCASSVAASFDYGYTFGSGTRLTVV.

The rearrangement links TRBV7-2 to TRBJ2-7, with 8 bases matching TRBD2. Germline V CDR1 and CDR2: SGHTA, FQGNSA. The CDR3 is 18 amino acids. The V segment lost 5 bases and the J segment 2 bases; nucleotides outside the gene matches: 17. CDR3: CASSTPARAAGVPYEQYF. The CDR3 DNA reads as TGTGCCAGCAGCACCCCGGCGAGGGCAGCGGGAGTTCCCTACGAGCAGTACTTC.